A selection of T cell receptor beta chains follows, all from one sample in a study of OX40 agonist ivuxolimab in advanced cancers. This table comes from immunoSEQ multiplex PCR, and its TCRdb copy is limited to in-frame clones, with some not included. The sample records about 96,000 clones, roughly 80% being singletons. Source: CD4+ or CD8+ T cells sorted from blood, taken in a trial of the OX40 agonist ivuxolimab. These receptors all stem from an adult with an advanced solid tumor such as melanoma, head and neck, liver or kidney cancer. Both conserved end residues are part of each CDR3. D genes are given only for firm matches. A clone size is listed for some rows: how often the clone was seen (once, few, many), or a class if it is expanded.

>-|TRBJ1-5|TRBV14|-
CASSQIRVRTANQPQHF
TGTGCCAGCAGCCAAATAAGGGTTCGGACAGCTAATCAGCCCCAGCATTTT
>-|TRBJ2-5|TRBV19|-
CASSQQRGGAETQYF
TGTGCCAGCAGTCAACAGAGGGGGGGCGCGGAGACCCAGTACTTC
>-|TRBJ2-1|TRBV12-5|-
CASGQIISSSYNEQFF
TGTGCTAGTGGTCAAATTATTTCAAGCTCCTACAATGAGCAGTTCTTC
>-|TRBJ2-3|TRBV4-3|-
CASSQGGQASSTDTQYF
TGCGCCAGCAGCCAAGGCGGCCAGGCCTCTAGCACAGATACGCAGTATTTT
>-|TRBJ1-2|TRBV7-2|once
CASSFTPYGYTF
TGTGCCAGCAGCTTTACCCCCTATGGCTACACCTTC
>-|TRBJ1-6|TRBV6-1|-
CASSEAGVGNSPLHF
TGTGCCAGCAGTGAAGCGGGGGTCGGTAATTCACCCCTCCACTTT
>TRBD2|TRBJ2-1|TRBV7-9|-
CASSLGSGRLNEQFF
TGTGCCAGCAGCCTAGGGAGCGGGAGGCTTAATGAGCAGTTCTTC
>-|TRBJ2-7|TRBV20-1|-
CSADRTLEQYF
TGCAGTGCTGACAGAACCCTCGAGCAGTACTTC
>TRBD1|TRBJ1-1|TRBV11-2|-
CASSSDPRQGRGEAFF
TGTGCCAGCAGCTCCGACCCGAGACAGGGAAGGGGTGAAGCTTTCTTT
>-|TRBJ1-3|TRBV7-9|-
CASSLAVSFSGNTIYF
TGTGCCAGCAGCTTAGCAGTCAGTTTCTCTGGAAACACCATATATTTT
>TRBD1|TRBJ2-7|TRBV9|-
CASSVDGTGGINEQYF
TGTGCCAGCAGCGTAGACGGGACAGGGGGCATCAACGAGCAGTACTTC
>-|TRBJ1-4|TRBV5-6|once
CASSSLVDEKLFF
TGTGCCAGCAGCAGTTTGGTAGACGAAAAACTGTTTTTT
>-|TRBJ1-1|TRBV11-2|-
CASSLDRGTEAFF
TGTGCCAGCAGCTTAGATCGAGGCACTGAAGCTTTCTTT
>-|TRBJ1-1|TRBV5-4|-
CASSLGRVGTEAFF
TGTGCCAGCAGCTTAGGCAGGGTGGGCACTGAAGCTTTCTTT
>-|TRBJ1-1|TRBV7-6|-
CASSLRATTEAFF
TGTGCCAGCAGCTTAAGGGCCACCACTGAAGCTTTCTTT
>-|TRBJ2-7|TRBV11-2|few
CASSLVSMGAGTYEQYF
TGTGCCAGCAGCTTAGTTTCGATGGGGGCAGGGACCTACGAGCAGTACTTC
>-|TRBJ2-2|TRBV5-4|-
CASSLGQVNTGELFF
TGTGCCAGCAGCTTGGGACAGGTTAACACCGGGGAGCTGTTTTTT
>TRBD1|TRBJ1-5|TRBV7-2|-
CASSRDRGENQPQHF
TGTGCCAGCAGCCGGGACAGGGGGGAAAATCAGCCCCAGCATTTT
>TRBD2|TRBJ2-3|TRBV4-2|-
CASSQESSGGADTQYF
TGTGCCAGCAGCCAAGAATCTAGCGGGGGGGCAGATACGCAGTATTTT
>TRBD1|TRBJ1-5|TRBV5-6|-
CASSLRDSHQPQHF
TGTGCCAGCAGCTTAAGGGACAGTCATCAGCCCCAGCATTTT
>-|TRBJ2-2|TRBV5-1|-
CASSGGTKANTGELFF
TGCGCCAGCAGTGGGGGGACAAAAGCGAACACCGGGGAGCTGTTTTTT
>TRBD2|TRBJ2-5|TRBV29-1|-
CSVRGLAGGRRGETQYF
TGCAGCGTCCGGGGACTAGCGGGAGGCCGTCGCGGGGAGACCCAGTACTTC
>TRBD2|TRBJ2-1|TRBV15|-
CATSRDIQREGRNEQFF
TGTGCCACCAGCAGAGATATTCAGCGGGAGGGCCGTAATGAGCAGTTCTTC
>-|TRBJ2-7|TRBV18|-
CASSSDSEQYF
TGTGCCAGCTCATCGGACAGCGAGCAGTACTTC
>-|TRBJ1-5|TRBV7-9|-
CASSLPGSGQPQHF
TGTGCCAGCAGCCTCCCAGGGTCCGGTCAGCCCCAGCATTTT
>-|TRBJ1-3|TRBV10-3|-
CAISNTGGGSGNTIYF
TGTGCCATCAGTAACACGGGGGGGGGCTCTGGAAACACCATATATTTT
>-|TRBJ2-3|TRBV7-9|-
CASVGNTQYF
TGTGCCAGCGTAGGCAATACGCAGTATTTT
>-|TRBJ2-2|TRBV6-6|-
CASRGGTGNTGELFF
TGTGCCAGCAGGGGAGGGACAGGGAACACCGGGGAGCTGTTTTTT
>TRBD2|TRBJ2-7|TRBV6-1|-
CASSRRGLDGYEQYF
TGTGCCAGCAGCCGTCGGGGACTAGACGGCTACGAGCAGTACTTC
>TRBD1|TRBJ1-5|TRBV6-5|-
CASSRQGSRNQPQHF
TGTGCCAGCAGTCGACAGGGAAGTCGCAATCAGCCCCAGCATTTT
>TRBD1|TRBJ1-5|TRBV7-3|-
CASSLFDRGLSNQPQHF
TGTGCCAGCAGCTTATTTGACAGGGGGCTAAGCAATCAGCCCCAGCATTTT
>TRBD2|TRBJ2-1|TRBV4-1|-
CASSQDPQRGYNEQFF
TGCGCCAGCAGCCAAGATCCCCAGCGGGGATACAATGAGCAGTTCTTC
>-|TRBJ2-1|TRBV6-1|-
CASSSRTSNEQFF
TGTGCCAGCAGTTCCCGGACGTCAAATGAGCAGTTCTTC
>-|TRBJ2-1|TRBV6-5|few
CASSYSGGENEQFF
TGTGCCAGCAGTTACTCGGGGGGTGAAAATGAGCAGTTCTTC
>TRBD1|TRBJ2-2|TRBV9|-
CASSSITGAVGELFF
TGTGCCAGCAGCTCCATTACAGGGGCAGTGGGGGAGCTGTTTTTT
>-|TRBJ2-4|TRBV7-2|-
CASSSHFTEAKNIQYF
TGTGCCAGCAGCAGTCACTTTACGGAAGCCAAAAACATTCAGTACTTC
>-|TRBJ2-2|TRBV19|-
CASSISPANTGELFF
TGTGCCAGTAGTATTTCCCCCGCGAACACCGGGGAGCTGTTTTTT
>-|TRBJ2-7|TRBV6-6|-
CASSRALGSGYYEQYF
TGTGCCAGCAGTCGCGCCCTTGGGAGTGGGTACTACGAGCAGTACTTC
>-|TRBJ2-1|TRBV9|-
CASSVEPGYNEQFF
TGTGCCAGCAGCGTAGAACCAGGCTACAATGAGCAGTTCTTC
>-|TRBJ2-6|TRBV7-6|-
CASSSGLSGANVLTF
TGTGCCAGCAGCTCCGGCCTCTCTGGGGCCAACGTCCTGACTTTC
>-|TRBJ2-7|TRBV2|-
CASKEEGGTYEQYF
TGTGCCAGCAAGGAGGAGGGGGGGACCTACGAGCAGTACTTC
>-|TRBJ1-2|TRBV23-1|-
CASSTQIRRHGNYGYTF
TGCGCCAGCAGTACACAGATCCGCCGCCATGGTAACTATGGCTACACCTTC
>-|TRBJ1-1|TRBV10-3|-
CAISTGNTEAFF
TGTGCCATCAGCACAGGGAACACTGAAGCTTTCTTT
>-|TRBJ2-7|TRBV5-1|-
CASSPGTNSYEQYF
TGCGCCAGCAGCCCCGGGACGAACTCCTACGAGCAGTACTTC
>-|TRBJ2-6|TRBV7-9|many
CASSRDRYAGANVLTF
TGTGCCAGCAGCCGAGACAGGTATGCCGGGGCCAACGTCCTGACTTTC
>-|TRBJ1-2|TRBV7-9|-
CASSKIGGQQLGYTF
TGTGCCAGCAGCAAAATTGGCGGGCAGCAGCTTGGCTACACCTTC
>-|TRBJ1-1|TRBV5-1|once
CASSLGRDRTEAFF
TGCGCCAGCAGCTTGGGCAGGGATAGGACTGAAGCTTTCTTT
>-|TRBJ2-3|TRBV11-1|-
CASSLRASWTDTQYF
TGTGCCAGCAGCTTAAGGGCTAGTTGGACAGATACGCAGTATTTT
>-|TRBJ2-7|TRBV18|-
CASSPKGGSYEQYF
TGTGCCAGCTCACCAAAGGGGGGCTCCTACGAGCAGTACTTC
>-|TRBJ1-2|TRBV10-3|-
CAISAVNNGYTF
TGTGCCATCAGTGCGGTAAACAATGGCTACACCTTC